This T cell receptor beta chain derives from a study of blood T cells in healthy people across ages. Donors ranged from 6 to 90 years old and were healthy Caucasians in Russia. V lost 10 bases and J 2 bases, leaving 11 bases between the germline ends. Per the germline V gene, CDR1 is ENHRY and CDR2 is SYGVKD. This CDR3 spans 12 amino acids. Together with a sample-barcoded 5' primer, a J-beta primer mix was included in a second PCR lasting roughly 6 to 12 cycles. Each CDR3 protein gets one entry after TCRdb re-called the 5' RACE reads with MiXCR. The data show some 880,000 distinct CDR3 sequences, about 34% seen once. This clonotype occurred many times.

This TCR was sampled from a man aged 18 to 29 in good health. Sequencing used blood. The V and J genes are TRBV10-3 and TRBJ2-5, with a possible D match to TRBD2 (6 bases). In DNA, the CDR3 is TGTGCCACCTCGAGCGGGCAAGAGACCCAGTACTTC. It codes for CATSSGQETQYF.